These T cell receptor beta chains were read from a single sample in a study of blood T cells in healthy people across ages. TCRdb re-called the 5' RACE reads through MiXCR, storing one row per CDR3 protein. The data hold approximately 1,000,000 distinct CDR3 sequences, with around two fifths observed a single time. Sequenced sample: blood. Receptor source: a man aged 18 to 30 in good health. Each CDR3 is given with its conserved first and last residue. D genes are given only for firm matches.

d_gene: TRBD2
j_gene: TRBJ2-3
v_gene: TRBV5-1
CDR3aa: CASSLSTSGGTDTQYF

d_gene: .
j_gene: TRBJ2-3
v_gene: TRBV5-1
CDR3aa: CASSPPDVTDTQYF

d_gene: TRBD1
j_gene: TRBJ1-5
v_gene: TRBV20-1
CDR3aa: CSARTGVQPPHF

d_gene: TRBD1
j_gene: TRBJ2-3
v_gene: TRBV7-2
CDR3aa: CASSPTGVSTDTQYF

d_gene: .
j_gene: TRBJ2-5
v_gene: TRBV28
CDR3aa: CAGSLSPRQYF

d_gene: TRBD1
j_gene: TRBJ1-5
v_gene: TRBV4-3
CDR3aa: CASSQETGYQPQHF

d_gene: .
j_gene: TRBJ1-2
v_gene: TRBV12-3/TRBV12-4
CDR3aa: CASSLSGQTWGYTF

d_gene: .
j_gene: TRBJ2-5
v_gene: TRBV12-3/TRBV12-4
CDR3aa: CASSFTVAETQYF

d_gene: .
j_gene: TRBJ2-5
v_gene: TRBV5-1
CDR3aa: CASSLRRVLETQYF

d_gene: .
j_gene: TRBJ2-3
v_gene: TRBV29-1
CDR3aa: CSVRQLGRTDTQYF

d_gene: .
j_gene: TRBJ2-3
v_gene: TRBV2
CDR3aa: CASARRARQDTQYF

d_gene: .
j_gene: TRBJ2-3
v_gene: TRBV7-9
CDR3aa: CASSNTTTAVSSTDTQYF

d_gene: .
j_gene: TRBJ2-1
v_gene: TRBV20-1
CDR3aa: CSAAVTSYNEQFF

d_gene: TRBD1
j_gene: TRBJ2-7
v_gene: TRBV5-1
CDR3aa: CASSLVQTGGYNEQYF

d_gene: .
j_gene: TRBJ2-2
v_gene: TRBV19
CDR3aa: CASSIAWGHTGELFF

d_gene: TRBD1
j_gene: TRBJ1-1
v_gene: TRBV20-1
CDR3aa: CSARGGQGHTEAFF

d_gene: .
j_gene: TRBJ1-2
v_gene: TRBV24-1
CDR3aa: CATSDLRKGGDYTF